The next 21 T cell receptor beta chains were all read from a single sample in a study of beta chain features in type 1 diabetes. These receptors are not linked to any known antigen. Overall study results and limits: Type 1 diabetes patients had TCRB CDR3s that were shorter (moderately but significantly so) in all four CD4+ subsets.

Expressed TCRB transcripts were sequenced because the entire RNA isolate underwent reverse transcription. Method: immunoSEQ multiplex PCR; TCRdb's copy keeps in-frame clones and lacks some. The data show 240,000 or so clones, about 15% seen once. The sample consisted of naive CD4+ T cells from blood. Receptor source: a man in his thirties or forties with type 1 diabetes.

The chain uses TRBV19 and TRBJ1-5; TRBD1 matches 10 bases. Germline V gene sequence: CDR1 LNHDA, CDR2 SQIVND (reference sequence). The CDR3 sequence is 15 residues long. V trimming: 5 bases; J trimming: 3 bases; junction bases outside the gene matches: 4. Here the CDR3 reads CASSGTGALNQPQHF. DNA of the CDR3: TGTGCCAGTAGTGGGACAGGGGCCCTCAATCAGCCCCAGCATTTT. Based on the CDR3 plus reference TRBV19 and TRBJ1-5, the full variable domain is DGGITQSPKYLFRKEGQNVTLSCEQNLNHDAMYWYRQDPGQGLRLIYYSQIVNDFQKGDIAEGYSVSREKKESFPLTVTSAQKNPTAFYLCASSGTGALNQPQHFGDGTRLSIL.

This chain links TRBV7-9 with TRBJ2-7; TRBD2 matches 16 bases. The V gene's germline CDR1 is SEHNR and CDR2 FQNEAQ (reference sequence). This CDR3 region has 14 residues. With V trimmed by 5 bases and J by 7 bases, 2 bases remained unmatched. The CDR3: CASSLGLAGGEQYF. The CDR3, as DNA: TGTGCCAGCAGCCTGGGACTAGCGGGAGGGGAGCAGTACTTC.

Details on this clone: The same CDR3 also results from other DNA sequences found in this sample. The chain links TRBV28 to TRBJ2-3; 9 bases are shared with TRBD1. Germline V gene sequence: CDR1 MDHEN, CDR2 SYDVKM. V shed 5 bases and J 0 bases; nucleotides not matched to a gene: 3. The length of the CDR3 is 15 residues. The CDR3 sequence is CASSPGTGSTDTQYF. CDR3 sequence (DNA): TGTGCCAGCAGTCCTGGGACAGGGAGCACAGATACGCAGTATTTT. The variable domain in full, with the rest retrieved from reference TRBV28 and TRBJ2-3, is DVKVTQSSRYLVKRTGEKVFLECVQDMDHENMFWYRQDPGLGLRLIYFSYDVKMKEKGDIPEGYSVSREKKERFSLILESASTNQTSMYLCASSPGTGSTDTQYFGPGTRLTVL.

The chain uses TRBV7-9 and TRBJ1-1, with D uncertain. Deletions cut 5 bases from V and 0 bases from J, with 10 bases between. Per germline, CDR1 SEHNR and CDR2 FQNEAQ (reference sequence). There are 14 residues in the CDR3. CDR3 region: CASSPRTVNTEAFF. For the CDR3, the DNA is TGTGCCAGCAGCCCCCGGACTGTGAACACTGAAGCTTTCTTT.

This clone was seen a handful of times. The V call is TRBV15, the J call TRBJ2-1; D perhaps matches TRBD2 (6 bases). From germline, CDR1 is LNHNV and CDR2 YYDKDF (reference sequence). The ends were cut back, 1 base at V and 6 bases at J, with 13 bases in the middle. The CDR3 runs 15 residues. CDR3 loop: CATSRAPAGRNEQFF. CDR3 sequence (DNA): TGTGCCACCAGCAGAGCGCCGGCGGGGCGCAATGAGCAGTTCTTC.

DNA of the CDR3: TGCGCCAGCAGCTTGGGGGGGACTAGCGGGTCCTACAATGAGCAGTTCTTC. Encoded protein: CASSLGGTSGSYNEQFF. This chain connects TRBV5-1 to TRBJ2-1; TRBD2 agrees at 12 bases. J lost 1 base, V lost 0 bases, and 2 bases had no gene match. Germline V lookup: CDR1 SGHRS, CDR2 YFSETQ. The length of the CDR3 is 17 residues.

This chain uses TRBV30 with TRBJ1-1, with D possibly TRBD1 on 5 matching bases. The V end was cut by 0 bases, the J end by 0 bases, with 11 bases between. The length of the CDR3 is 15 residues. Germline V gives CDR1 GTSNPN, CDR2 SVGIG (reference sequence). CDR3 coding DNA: TGTGCCTGGAGTGTACGGGGGAACTTGAACACTGAAGCTTTCTTT. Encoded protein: CAWSVRGNLNTEAFF.

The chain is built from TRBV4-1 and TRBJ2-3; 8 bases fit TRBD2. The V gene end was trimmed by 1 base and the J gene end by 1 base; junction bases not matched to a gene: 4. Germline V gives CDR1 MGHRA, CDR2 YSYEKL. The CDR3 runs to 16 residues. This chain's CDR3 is CASSQGQLAGTDTQYF. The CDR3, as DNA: TGCGCCAGCAGCCAAGGTCAACTAGCGGGCACAGATACGCAGTATTTT.

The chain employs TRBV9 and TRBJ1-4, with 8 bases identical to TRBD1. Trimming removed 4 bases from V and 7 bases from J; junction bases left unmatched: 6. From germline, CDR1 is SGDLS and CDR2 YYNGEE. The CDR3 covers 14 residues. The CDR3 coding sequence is TGTGCCAGCAGCCCCGACAGGGGTGGTGAAAAACTGTTTTTT. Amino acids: CASSPDRGGEKLFF.

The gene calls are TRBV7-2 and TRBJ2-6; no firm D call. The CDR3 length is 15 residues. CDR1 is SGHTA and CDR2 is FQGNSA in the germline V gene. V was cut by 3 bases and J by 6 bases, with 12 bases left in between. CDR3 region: CASSFVSEMANVLTF. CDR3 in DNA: TGTGCCAGCAGCTTCGTTTCCGAGATGGCCAACGTCCTGACTTTC.

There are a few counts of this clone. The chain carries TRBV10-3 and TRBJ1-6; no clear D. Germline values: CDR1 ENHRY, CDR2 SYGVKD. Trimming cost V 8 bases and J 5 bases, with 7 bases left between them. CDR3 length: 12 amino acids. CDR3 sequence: CAIAQNNSPLHF. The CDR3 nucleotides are TGTGCCATCGCACAGAATAATTCACCCCTCCACTTT.

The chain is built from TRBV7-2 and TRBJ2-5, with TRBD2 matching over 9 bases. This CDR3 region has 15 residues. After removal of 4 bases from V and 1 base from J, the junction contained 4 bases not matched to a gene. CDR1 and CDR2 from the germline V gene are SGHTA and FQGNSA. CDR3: CASSSRLAVQETQYF. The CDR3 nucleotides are TGTGCCAGCAGCTCAAGACTAGCGGTCCAAGAGACCCAGTACTTC.

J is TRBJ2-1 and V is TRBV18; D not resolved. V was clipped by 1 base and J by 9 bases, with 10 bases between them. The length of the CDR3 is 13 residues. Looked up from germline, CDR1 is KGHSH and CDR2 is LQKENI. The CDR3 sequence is CASSPLEDVEQFF. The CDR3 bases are TGTGCCAGCTCACCACTTGAGGATGTTGAGCAGTTCTTC.

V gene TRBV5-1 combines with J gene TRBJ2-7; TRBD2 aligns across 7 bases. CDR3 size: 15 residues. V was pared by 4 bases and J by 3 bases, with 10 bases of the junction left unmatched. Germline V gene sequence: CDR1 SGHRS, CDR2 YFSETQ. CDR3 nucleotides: TGCGCCAGCAGCGACGGGGACGGGAGGATCTACGAGCAGTACTTC. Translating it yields CASSDGDGRIYEQYF.

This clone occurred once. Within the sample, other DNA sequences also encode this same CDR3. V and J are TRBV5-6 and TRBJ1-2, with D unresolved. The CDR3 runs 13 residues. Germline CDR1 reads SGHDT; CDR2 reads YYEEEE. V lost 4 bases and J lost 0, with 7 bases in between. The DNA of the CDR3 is TGTGCCAGCAGCCCAACAGCTAACTATGGCTACACCTTC. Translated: CASSPTANYGYTF. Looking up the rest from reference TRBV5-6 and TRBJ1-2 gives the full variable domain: DAGVTQSPTHLIKTRGQQVTLRCSPKSGHDTVSWYQQALGQGPQFIFQYYEEEERQRGNFPDRFSGHQFPNYSSELNVNALLLGDSALYLCASSPTANYGYTFGSGTRLTVV.

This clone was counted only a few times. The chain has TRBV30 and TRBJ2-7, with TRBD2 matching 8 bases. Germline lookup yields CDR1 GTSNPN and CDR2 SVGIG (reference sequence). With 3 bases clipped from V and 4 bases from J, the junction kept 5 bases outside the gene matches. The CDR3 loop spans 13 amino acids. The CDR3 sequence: CAWSPGGNYEQYF. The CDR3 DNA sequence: TGTGCCTGGAGCCCGGGGGGGAATTACGAGCAGTACTTC.

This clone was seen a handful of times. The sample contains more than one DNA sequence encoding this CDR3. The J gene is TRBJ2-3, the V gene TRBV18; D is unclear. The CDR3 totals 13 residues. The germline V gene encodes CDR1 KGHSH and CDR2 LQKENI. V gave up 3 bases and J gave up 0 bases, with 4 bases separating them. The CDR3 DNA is TGTGCCAGCTCACCCACTAGCACAGATACGCAGTATTTT. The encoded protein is CASSPTSTDTQYF. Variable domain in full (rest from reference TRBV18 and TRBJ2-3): NAGVMQNPRHLVRRRGQEARLRCSPMKGHSHVYWYRQLPEEGLKFMVYLQKENIIDESGMPKERFSAEFPKEGPSILRIQQVVRGDSAAYFCASSPTSTDTQYFGPGTRLTVL.

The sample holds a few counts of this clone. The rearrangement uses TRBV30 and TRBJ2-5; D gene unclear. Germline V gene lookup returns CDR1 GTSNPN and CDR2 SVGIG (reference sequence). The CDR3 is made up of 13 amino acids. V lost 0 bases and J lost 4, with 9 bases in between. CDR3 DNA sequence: TGTGCCTGGAGTGTAACAGTGCGAGAGACCCAGTACTTC. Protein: CAWSVTVRETQYF.

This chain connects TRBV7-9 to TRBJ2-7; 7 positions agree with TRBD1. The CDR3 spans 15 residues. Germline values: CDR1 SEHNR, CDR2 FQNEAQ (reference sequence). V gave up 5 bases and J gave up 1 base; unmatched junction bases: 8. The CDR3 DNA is TGTGCCAGCAGCCCCGGACAGGTTGGGTCCTACGAGCAGTACTTC. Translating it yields CASSPGQVGSYEQYF.

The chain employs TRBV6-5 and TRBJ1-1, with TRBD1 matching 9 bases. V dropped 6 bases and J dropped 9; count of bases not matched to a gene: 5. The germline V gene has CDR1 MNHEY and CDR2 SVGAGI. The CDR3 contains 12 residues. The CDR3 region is CASSSGTGKAFF. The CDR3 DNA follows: TGTGCCAGCAGCTCAGGGACAGGGAAAGCTTTCTTT.

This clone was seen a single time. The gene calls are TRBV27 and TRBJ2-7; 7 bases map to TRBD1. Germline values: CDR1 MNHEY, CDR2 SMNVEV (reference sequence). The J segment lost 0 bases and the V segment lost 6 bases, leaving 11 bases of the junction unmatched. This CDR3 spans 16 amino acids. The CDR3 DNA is TGTGCCAGCAGACTTACCTCCGGGACAGCCTCCTACGAGCAGTACTTC. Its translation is CASRLTSGTASYEQYF.